One sample yielded the 30 T cell receptor beta chains listed below, sequenced in a study of blood T cell repertoires in COVID-19 (dated by TCRdb to about 2020). Library preparation used the immunoSEQ multiplex PCR assay. Entries here come from immuneACCESS through TCRdb and include only in-frame sequences with V and J called. Some clones fail to appear in such tables; in the studies checked, an unresolved V gene covers under half of the shortfall, and the cause of the remainder is unknown. For this sample there are under 250,000 clones; around 82% appear just once. The ten largest clones represent 3% to 3.5% of the sample. The sample taken for sequencing was peripheral blood. Receptors originate from a woman in her thirties who had recovered from COVID-19.

Ten or more counts support this clone. The chain couples TRBV7-9 to TRBJ2-2; no definite D call. This CDR3 is built from 15 residues. V dropped 4 bases and J dropped 7 bases, with 16 bases sitting between them. Germline lookup yields CDR1 SEHNR and CDR2 FQNEAQ (reference sequence). The CDR3 spells CASSSYRKSRGELFF. Written as DNA, the CDR3 is TGTGCCAGCAGCTCTTACAGAAAGAGTCGCGGGGAGCTGTTTTTT.

J is TRBJ1-5 and V is TRBV6-5; a possible D gene is TRBD1 (5 bases). This CDR3 spans 14 amino acids. Germline V gene sequence: CDR1 MNHEY, CDR2 SVGAGI. Trimming took off 6 bases at V and 0 bases at J, with 9 bases between the two ends. CDR3 in amino acids: CASSQQASNQPQHF. The CDR3 nucleotides read TGTGCCAGCAGCCAACAGGCTAGCAATCAGCCCCAGCATTTT.

The chain is built from TRBV6-5 and TRBJ1-2; no reliable D call. V shed 6 bases and J shed 4 bases, with 9 bases lying between them. The CDR3 sequence is 12 residues long. Germline V CDR1 and CDR2: MNHEY, SVGAGI. CDR3 DNA sequence: TGTGCCAGCAGCAGAGGCGGCTATGGCTACACCTTC. This sequence encodes CASSRGGYGYTF.

V gene TRBV5-1 combines with J gene TRBJ2-1; 7 nucleotides line up with TRBD2. Germline loops: CDR1 SGHRS, CDR2 YFSETQ. V lost 0 bases and J lost 1; bases outside the gene matches: 4. The CDR3 totals 16 residues. CDR3 amino acids: CASSLVASGSYNEQFF. CDR3 in DNA: TGCGCCAGCAGCTTGGTGGCTAGCGGTTCCTACAATGAGCAGTTCTTC.

The genes are TRBV27 and TRBJ2-7; tentative D call: TRBD2 (5 bases). The V end was cut by 4 bases, the J end by 0 bases, with 7 bases between. From germline, CDR1 is MNHEY and CDR2 SMNVEV (reference sequence). This CDR3 is 13 amino acids long. In DNA form, the CDR3 reads TGTGCCAGCAGTTACCGGGGCTCCTACGAGCAGTACTTC. Its translation is CASSYRGSYEQYF.

V gene TRBV19 combines with J gene TRBJ2-1; D is possibly TRBD1 (6 bases). The V and J ends lost 6 bases and 6 bases respectively, with 18 bases between them. This CDR3 is built from 15 residues. Germline lookup yields CDR1 LNHDA and CDR2 SQIVND (reference sequence). The chain's CDR3 is CASRIRGQLGNEQFF. The CDR3 DNA is TGTGCCAGTAGGATACGAGGACAGCTCGGCAATGAGCAGTTCTTC. Looking up the rest from reference TRBV19 and TRBJ2-1 gives the full variable domain: DGGITQSPKYLFRKEGQNVTLSCEQNLNHDAMYWYRQDPGQGLRLIYYSQIVNDFQKGDIAEGYSVSREKKESFPLTVTSAQKNPTAFYLCASRIRGQLGNEQFFGPGTRLTVL.

A single count supports this clone. This chain joins TRBV18 and TRBJ2-1; 8 bases line up with TRBD1. After removal of 3 bases from V and 9 bases from J, the junction contained 10 bases not matched to a gene. CDR1 and CDR2 from the germline V gene are KGHSH and LQKENI. The CDR3 has 15 residues. The CDR3 sequence is CASSPRGQGMSEQFF. The CDR3 nucleotides are TGTGCCAGCTCACCGCGTGGACAGGGAATGAGTGAGCAGTTCTTC.

This chain joins TRBV19 and TRBJ2-7, with TRBD1 matching over 7 bases. The CDR3 is made up of 14 amino acids. The junction had 2 bases not matched to a gene; V was cut back by 3 bases and J by 0 bases. Germline CDR1 LNHDA, CDR2 SQIVND (reference sequence). The CDR3 DNA reads TGTGCCAGTAGTATCGACAGGGCCTCCTACGAGCAGTACTTC. Residues: CASSIDRASYEQYF. Full variable domain (outside the CDR3, taken from reference TRBV19 and TRBJ2-7): DGGITQSPKYLFRKEGQNVTLSCEQNLNHDAMYWYRQDPGQGLRLIYYSQIVNDFQKGDIAEGYSVSREKKESFPLTVTSAQKNPTAFYLCASSIDRASYEQYFGPGTRLTVT.

The CDR3 spells CASSYLNSPLHF. The CDR3 DNA is TGTGCCAGCAGTTATCTTAATTCACCCCTCCACTTT. The chain uses TRBV6-5 and TRBJ1-6; D remains unclear. Germline-derived CDR1 and CDR2 are MNHEY and SVGAGI. Between the trimmed V and J ends, which lost 3 bases and 6 bases, there was a span of 3 bases. This CDR3 has 12 residues.

The genes are TRBV18 and TRBJ1-4; no firm D call. The CDR3 is 14 amino acids. CDR1 is KGHSH, CDR2 LQKENI, per germline. The germline V and J ends were trimmed by 8 bases and 0 bases, with 10 bases remaining between them. CDR3 loop: CASRNSATNEKLFF. The CDR3, as DNA: TGTGCCAGCAGAAACAGTGCAACTAATGAAAAACTGTTTTTT.

The V and J genes are TRBV5-1 and TRBJ1-2, with a possible D match to TRBD1 (5 bases). Germline CDR1 reads SGHRS; CDR2 reads YFSETQ. This CDR3 contains 15 residues. V lost 2 bases and J lost 6, with 17 bases in between. The CDR3 DNA reads as TGCGCCAGCAGCTTTAAGACAGACCGGAAGGATGGCTACACCTTC. It encodes CASSFKTDRKDGYTF. Using reference TRBV5-1 and TRBJ1-2 for the parts outside the CDR3, the full variable domain is KAGVTQTPRYLIKTRGQQVTLSCSPISGHRSVSWYQQTPGQGLQFLFEYFSETQRNKGNFPGRFSGRQFSNSRSEMNVSTLELGDSALYLCASSFKTDRKDGYTFGSGTRLTVV.

CDR3 nucleotide sequence: TGTGCCAGCAGCCTGTGGACAGGGGGTAGCACAGATACGCAGTATTTT. As protein: CASSLWTGGSTDTQYF. The chain uses TRBV7-2 and TRBJ2-3, with 10 positions matching TRBD1. The V gene end was trimmed by 5 bases and the J gene end by 0 bases; junction bases not matched to a gene: 5. The CDR3 covers 16 residues. Germline lookup yields CDR1 SGHTA and CDR2 FQGNSA.

The genes are TRBV9 and TRBJ2-1; tentative D call: TRBD2 (6 bases). The CDR3 sequence is 16 residues long. Trimming took 0 bases from V and 0 from J, leaving 10 bases between them. The germline V gene has CDR1 SGDLS and CDR2 YYNGEE. The CDR3 reads CASSVGVAVSYNEQFF. CDR3 sequence (DNA): TGTGCCAGCAGCGTAGGGGTAGCGGTCTCCTACAATGAGCAGTTCTTC.

This chain uses TRBV9 with TRBJ2-1; 10 bases are a match to TRBD2. Trimming at V came to 2 bases and at J to 3 bases, leaving 8 bases not matched to a gene. The germline gives CDR1 SGDLS, CDR2 YYNGEE. The CDR3 length is 17 residues. The CDR3 protein is CASSVWPASGGYNEQFF. The DNA for the CDR3 is TGTGCCAGCAGCGTCTGGCCGGCTAGCGGGGGCTACAATGAGCAGTTCTTC.

The J gene is TRBJ2-3, the V gene TRBV28; 10 bases line up with TRBD2. The germline V gene has CDR1 MDHEN and CDR2 SYDVKM. This CDR3 comprises 17 residues. After removal of 3 bases from V and 3 bases from J, the junction contained 9 bases not matched to a gene. CDR3 loop: CASSLTLLAGITDTQYF. CDR3 DNA sequence: TGTGCCAGCAGTTTGACCTTACTAGCGGGAATTACAGATACGCAGTATTTT.

This chain joins TRBV6-5 and TRBJ1-4; 10 nucleotides agree with TRBD1. This CDR3 has 16 amino acids. CDR1 MNHEY and CDR2 SVGAGI come from the germline V gene. Trimming removed 0 bases from V and 8 bases from J; junction bases left unmatched: 6. This CDR3 reads CASSYSGTGVFEKLFF. CDR3 sequence (DNA): TGTGCCAGCAGTTACTCCGGGACAGGGGTTTTCGAAAAACTGTTTTTT.

The rearrangement uses TRBV5-1 and TRBJ1-1; D uncertain. The length of the CDR3 is 15 residues. In germline, CDR1 is SGHRS, CDR2 YFSETQ. Between the trimmed V and J ends, which lost 0 bases and 1 base, there was a span of 10 bases. DNA for the CDR3: TGCGCCAGCAGCTTGGCCCCGGGAGGGAACACTGAAGCTTTCTTT. Translation: CASSLAPGGNTEAFF. The whole variable domain, remainder taken from reference TRBV5-1 and TRBJ1-1, is KAGVTQTPRYLIKTRGQQVTLSCSPISGHRSVSWYQQTPGQGLQFLFEYFSETQRNKGNFPGRFSGRQFSNSRSEMNVSTLELGDSALYLCASSLAPGGNTEAFFGQGTRLTVV.

The chain employs TRBV30 and TRBJ2-1; possibly TRBD1 for D (6 bases). Germline loops: CDR1 GTSNPN, CDR2 SVGIG (reference sequence). The CDR3 loop spans 15 amino acids. The ends were cut back, 0 bases at V and 6 bases at J, with 15 bases in the middle. The CDR3 here is CAWSVSGQLSNEQFF. The CDR3 DNA follows: TGTGCCTGGAGTGTAAGTGGACAGTTGAGCAATGAGCAGTTCTTC.

The V call is TRBV18, the J call TRBJ2-2; 8 bases align to TRBD1. Germline values: CDR1 KGHSH, CDR2 LQKENI. CDR3 size: 16 residues. The junction had 4 bases not matched to a gene; V was cut back by 3 bases and J by 1 base. The CDR3 reads CASSPQQGVNTGELFF. The CDR3 nucleotides are TGTGCCAGCTCACCTCAACAGGGGGTGAACACCGGGGAGCTGTTTTTT.

This chain links TRBV18 with TRBJ1-2; 10 nucleotides align to TRBD1. CDR3 length equals 14 residues. Germline V gives CDR1 KGHSH, CDR2 LQKENI. The trim removed 6 bases at V and 7 bases at J, leaving 8 bases unmatched. As DNA, the CDR3 is TGTGCCAGCTCTCGCGTGGACAGGGGGTCTGGCTACACCTTC. Its protein is CASSRVDRGSGYTF.

The V gene is TRBV2, the J gene TRBJ2-1, with 13 bases that match TRBD2. V was pared by 10 bases and J by 9 bases, with 15 bases of the junction left unmatched. This CDR3 contains 16 residues. From germline, CDR1 is SNHLY and CDR2 FYNNEI. This chain's CDR3 is CAITDRLAGGMAEQFF. CDR3 nucleotides: TGTGCCATTACGGACCGACTAGCGGGAGGCATGGCTGAGCAGTTCTTC.

This clone was picked up a small number of times. The chain couples TRBV7-2 to TRBJ2-1; the match to TRBD2 covers 8 bases. Germline CDR1 reads SGHTA; CDR2 reads FQGNSA. The J segment lost 7 bases and the V segment lost 10 bases, leaving 12 bases of the junction unmatched. The CDR3 loop spans 14 amino acids. The CDR3 DNA reads TGTGCCACAGACGGCAGCGGGAGAGGGAATGAGCAGTTCTTC. This sequence encodes CATDGSGRGNEQFF.

The chain employs TRBV5-5 and TRBJ1-5; TRBD1 is a possible D gene (5 bases). The CDR3 has 14 amino acids. Trimming took 0 bases from V and 6 from J, leaving 10 bases between them. The germline V gene has CDR1 SGHKS and CDR2 YYEKEE (reference sequence). The CDR3 spells CASSLDPGSQPQHF. The DNA for the CDR3 is TGTGCCAGCAGCTTGGACCCAGGGTCTCAGCCCCAGCATTTT.

The chain couples TRBV10-2 to TRBJ1-1; D is unclear. The CDR3 runs to 13 residues. Germline assignment: CDR1 WSHSY and CDR2 SAAADI. The V end lost 3 bases, the J end lost 2 bases, and 7 bases lay between the germline ends. DNA of the CDR3: TGCGCCAGCAGTGATTGGGCCAACACTGAAGCTTTCTTT. Translated, it gives CASSDWANTEAFF.

This clone was observed a few times. The rearrangement joins TRBV15 to TRBJ2-1; 8 bases fit TRBD2. Germline loops: CDR1 LNHNV, CDR2 YYDKDF (reference sequence). The CDR3 is 16 residues long. J lost 0 bases, V lost 5 bases, and 6 bases had no gene match. CDR3: CATSLSSGSSYNEQFF. In DNA form, the CDR3 reads TGTGCCACCAGCCTGTCGAGCGGGAGCTCCTACAATGAGCAGTTCTTC.

The CDR3, as DNA: TGTGCCAGTAGTCCCGGACAGGGGGCGTACACCGGGGAGCTGTTTTTT. It specifies CASSPGQGAYTGELFF. The V and J genes are TRBV19 and TRBJ2-2, with 11 bases lining up with TRBD1. This CDR3 is 16 amino acids long. V was pared by 5 bases and J by 3 bases, with 5 bases of the junction left unmatched. The germline V gene encodes CDR1 LNHDA and CDR2 SQIVND (reference sequence).

The DNA for the CDR3 is TGTGCCAGCAGTGTTCCGAATGCCGGCCAAGAGACCCAGTACTTC. Encoded protein: CASSVPNAGQETQYF. This chain connects TRBV28 to TRBJ2-5; D uncertain. The germline V and J ends were trimmed by 5 bases and 1 base, with 14 bases remaining between them. CDR1 and CDR2 (germline): MDHEN, SYDVKM. CDR3 size: 15 residues.

Here the CDR3 DNA reads TGTGCCAGCAGCGAGAGCCCCTACAATGAGCAGTTCTTC. Protein product: CASSESPYNEQFF. V gene TRBV7-3 combines with J gene TRBJ2-1; D remains unclear. CDR1 is SGHTA and CDR2 is FQGTGA in the germline V gene. V was pared by 5 bases and J by 2 bases, with 7 bases between. The CDR3 runs 13 residues. Full variable domain (rest looked up from reference TRBV7-3 and TRBJ2-1): GAGVSQTPSNKVTEKGKYVELRCDPISGHTALYWYRQSLGQGPEFLIYFQGTGAADDSGLPNDRFFAVRPEGSVSTLKIQRTERGDSAVYLCASSESPYNEQFFGPGTRLTVL.

This sequence joins TRBV30 and TRBJ2-1, with TRBD2 matching over 7 bases. The CDR3 is made up of 15 amino acids. The trim removed 0 bases at V and 2 bases at J, leaving 4 bases unmatched. Germline CDR1 GTSNPN, CDR2 SVGIG (reference sequence). This chain's CDR3 is CAWSVLAVTYNEQFF. The CDR3 nucleotides are TGTGCCTGGAGTGTCCTAGCGGTTACCTACAATGAGCAGTTCTTC.

V gene TRBV7-8 combines with J gene TRBJ2-3; maybe TRBD2 (7 bases). Germline loops: CDR1 SGHVS, CDR2 FQNEAQ. The V end was cut by 4 bases, the J end by 6 bases, with 23 bases between. The CDR3 runs 17 residues. The CDR3 here is CASSSSIGGGPKDTQYF. CDR3 DNA: TGTGCCAGCAGCTCATCTATAGGGGGAGGGCCAAAGGATACGCAGTATTTT.